What follows is one T cell receptor (beta chain) and its context. The source of the sample is a study of T cell responses to AZD1222 COVID-19 vaccine. Assay: immunoSEQ multiplex PCR; the TCRdb copy retains only in-frame clones and omits some. The sample consists of about 110,000 clones, approximately 90% of them appearing once. The receptor comes from an adult in good health. The sequencing used peripheral blood, collected on day 0 of AZD1222 vaccination.

DNA for the CDR3: TGCGCCAGCAGCCCAACCTCACAGGGGAACACTGAAGCTTTCTTT. This encodes CASSPTSQGNTEAFF. J is TRBJ1-1 and V is TRBV4-1; D may be TRBD1 (6 bases). Germline lookup yields CDR1 MGHRA and CDR2 YSYEKL. CDR3 size: 15 residues. Trimming took off 4 bases at V and 1 base at J, with 13 bases between the two ends.